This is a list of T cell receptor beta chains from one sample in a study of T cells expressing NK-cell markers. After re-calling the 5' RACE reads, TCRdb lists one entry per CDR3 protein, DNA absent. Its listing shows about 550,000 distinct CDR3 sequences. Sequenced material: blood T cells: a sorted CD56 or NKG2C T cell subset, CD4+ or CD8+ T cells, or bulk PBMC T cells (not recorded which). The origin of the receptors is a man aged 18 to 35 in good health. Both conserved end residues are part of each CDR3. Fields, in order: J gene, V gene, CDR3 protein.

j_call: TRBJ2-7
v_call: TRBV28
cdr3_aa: CASSSPTRLLYEQYF

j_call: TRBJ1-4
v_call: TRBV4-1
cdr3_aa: CASSDPWATNEKLFF

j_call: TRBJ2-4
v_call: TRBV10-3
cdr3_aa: CATKGGQLAKNIQYF

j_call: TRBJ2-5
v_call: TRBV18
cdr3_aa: CASSPGGRALETQYF

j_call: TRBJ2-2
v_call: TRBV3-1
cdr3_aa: CASSQDFNRVENTGELFF

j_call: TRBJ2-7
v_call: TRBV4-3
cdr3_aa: CASSQRGATLDEQYF

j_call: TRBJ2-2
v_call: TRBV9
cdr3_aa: CASSVEQGVAGELFF

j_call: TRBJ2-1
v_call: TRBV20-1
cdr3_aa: CSARDTGLNNEQFF

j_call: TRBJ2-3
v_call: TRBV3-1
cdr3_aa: CASSRGTIADTQYF

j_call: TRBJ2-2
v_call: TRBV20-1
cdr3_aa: CSALEVANTGELFF

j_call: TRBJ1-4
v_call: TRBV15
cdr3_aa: CATSRARGNNEKLFF

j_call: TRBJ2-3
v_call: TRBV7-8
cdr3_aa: CASTSGRTQYF

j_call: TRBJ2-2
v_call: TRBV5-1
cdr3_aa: CASSLEPGITGELFF

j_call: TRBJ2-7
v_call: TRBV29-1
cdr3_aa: CSVGPLPNHYEQYF

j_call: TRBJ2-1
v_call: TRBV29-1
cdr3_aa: CSVEDQPSGRLNEQFF

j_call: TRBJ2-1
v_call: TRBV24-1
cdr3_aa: CATGGSPNEQFF

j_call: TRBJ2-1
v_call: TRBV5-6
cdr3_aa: CASSFTGTGRNEQFF

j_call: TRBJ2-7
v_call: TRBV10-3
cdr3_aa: CAINGLAGAEQYF

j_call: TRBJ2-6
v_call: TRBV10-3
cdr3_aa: CAISESAQAGANVLTF

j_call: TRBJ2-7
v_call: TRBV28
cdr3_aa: CASSASSDREYF

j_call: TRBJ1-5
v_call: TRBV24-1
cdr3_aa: CATSDSAQQPQHF

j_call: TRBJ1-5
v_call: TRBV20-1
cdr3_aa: CSAGGQGGNQPQHF

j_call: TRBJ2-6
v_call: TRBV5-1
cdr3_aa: CASSLVPLQDAGANVLTF

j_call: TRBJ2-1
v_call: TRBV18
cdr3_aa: CASSPLGTGEYNEQFF

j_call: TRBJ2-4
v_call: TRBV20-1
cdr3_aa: CSAPRTSGRWSKNIQYF

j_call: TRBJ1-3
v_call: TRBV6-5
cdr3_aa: CASSYSADRGRNTIYF

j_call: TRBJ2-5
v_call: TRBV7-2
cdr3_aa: CASSPGGGYQETQYF

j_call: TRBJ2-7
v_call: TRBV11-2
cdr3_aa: CASRRLAGMYEQYF

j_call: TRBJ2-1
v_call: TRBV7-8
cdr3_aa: CASSVRKTYNEQFF

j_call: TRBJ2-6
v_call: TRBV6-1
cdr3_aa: CASGGSAGANVLTF

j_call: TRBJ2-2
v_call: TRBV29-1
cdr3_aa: CSVGSFWGMNTGELFF

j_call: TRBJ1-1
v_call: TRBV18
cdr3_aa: CASSRPGQTEAFF

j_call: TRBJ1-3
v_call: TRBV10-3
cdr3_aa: CAKRGSGNTIYF

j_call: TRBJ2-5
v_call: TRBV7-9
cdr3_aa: CASSLRRLAGGQTQYF

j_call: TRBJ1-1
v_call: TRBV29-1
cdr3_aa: CSVEHDTDKYMNTEAFF

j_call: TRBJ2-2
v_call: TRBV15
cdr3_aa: CATSSNLATNTGELFF